The rows below give T cell receptor beta chains drawn from one sample of a study of blood T cell repertoires in COVID-19. Repertoires were generated with immunoSEQ multiplex PCR, while TCRdb's copy carries only in-frame clones and drops some. The sample holds about 36,000 clones, around 74% seen once. The sequenced material came from peripheral blood. These receptors were taken from a man aged 70-80 years with COVID-19, enrolled during active disease. The CDR3 runs from the conserved cysteine through the conserved F or W. Each record gives: D gene, V gene, CDR3 length, clone size, J gene, CDR3 DNA, CDR3 protein. D genes are given only for firm matches. Part of the rows lack a size; the others show once, few, many or a class for expanded clones.

D gene: .
V gene: TRBV15
CDR3 length: 15
clone size: .
J gene: TRBJ2-1
CDR3 DNA: TGTGCCACCAGCAGAGAAAGGACAGCCTACAATGAGCAGTTCTTC
CDR3 protein: CATSRERTAYNEQFF

D gene: TRBD2
V gene: TRBV30
CDR3 length: 14
clone size: .
J gene: TRBJ2-3
CDR3 DNA: TGTGCCTCAGCCCCGGGACTAGCAGCAGATACGCAGTATTTT
CDR3 protein: CASAPGLAADTQYF

D gene: .
V gene: TRBV19
CDR3 length: 15
clone size: .
J gene: TRBJ2-1
CDR3 DNA: TGTGCCAGTAGTATCCAACTTTACTCCTACAATGAGCAGTTCTTC
CDR3 protein: CASSIQLYSYNEQFF

D gene: .
V gene: TRBV5-1
CDR3 length: 15
clone size: .
J gene: TRBJ2-3
CDR3 DNA: TGCGCCAGCAGCTTACTACTAGATAGCACAGATACGCAGTATTTT
CDR3 protein: CASSLLLDSTDTQYF

D gene: TRBD1
V gene: TRBV5-1
CDR3 length: 17
clone size: once
J gene: TRBJ2-7
CDR3 DNA: TGCGCCAGCAGCTTCCAACAGGGGAAAAGTAAAGCCTACGAGCAGTACTTC
CDR3 protein: CASSFQQGKSKAYEQYF

D gene: .
V gene: TRBV2
CDR3 length: 14
clone size: .
J gene: TRBJ1-3
CDR3 DNA: TGTGCCAGCAGTATAACAGGGTCTGGAAACACCATATATTTT
CDR3 protein: CASSITGSGNTIYF

D gene: .
V gene: TRBV27
CDR3 length: 16
clone size: .
J gene: TRBJ1-6
CDR3 DNA: TGTGCCAGCAGTCCGTTCAAGAGCTCCTATAATTCACCCCTCCACTTT
CDR3 protein: CASSPFKSSYNSPLHF

D gene: .
V gene: TRBV5-1
CDR3 length: 14
clone size: .
J gene: TRBJ1-1
CDR3 DNA: TGCGCCAGCAGCCCGGCCCCGGGTAACACTGAAGCTTTCTTT
CDR3 protein: CASSPAPGNTEAFF

D gene: TRBD2
V gene: TRBV7-9
CDR3 length: 12
clone size: .
J gene: TRBJ2-1
CDR3 DNA: TGTGCCAGCAGCTTAACTAGCGGTGAGCAGTTCTTC
CDR3 protein: CASSLTSGEQFF

D gene: TRBD2
V gene: TRBV24-1
CDR3 length: 15
clone size: .
J gene: TRBJ2-2
CDR3 DNA: TGTGCCACCAGGGAGCGGGGGAGCAACACCGGGGAGCTGTTTTTT
CDR3 protein: CATRERGSNTGELFF

D gene: TRBD1
V gene: TRBV29-1
CDR3 length: 15
clone size: .
J gene: TRBJ2-4
CDR3 DNA: TGCAGCGTTATAGACAGGGCTTGGGCCAAAAACATTCAGTACTTC
CDR3 protein: CSVIDRAWAKNIQYF

D gene: .
V gene: TRBV3-1/TRBV3-2
CDR3 length: 14
clone size: .
J gene: TRBJ1-1
CDR3 DNA: TGTGCCAGCAGCCAAACCGGGAAGAACACTGAAGCTTTCTTT
CDR3 protein: CASSQTGKNTEAFF

D gene: TRBD1
V gene: TRBV2
CDR3 length: 15
clone size: .
J gene: TRBJ2-2
CDR3 DNA: TGTGCCAGCGGGGGACAGGGTCTGAACACCGGGGAGCTGTTTTTT
CDR3 protein: CASGGQGLNTGELFF

D gene: TRBD2
V gene: TRBV10-3
CDR3 length: 18
clone size: .
J gene: TRBJ2-3
CDR3 DNA: TGTGCCATCACCCAGTCAAAAGCGGGAACCTTTAGCACAGATACGCAGTATTTT
CDR3 protein: CAITQSKAGTFSTDTQYF

D gene: .
V gene: TRBV4-2
CDR3 length: 18
clone size: .
J gene: TRBJ1-4
CDR3 DNA: TGTGCCAGCAGCCAAGACCACAAGATGAGGGGGACTAATGAAAAACTGTTTTTT
CDR3 protein: CASSQDHKMRGTNEKLFF

D gene: .
V gene: TRBV5-1
CDR3 length: 13
clone size: .
J gene: TRBJ1-2
CDR3 DNA: TGCGCCAGCAGCTTGTCCCCACAGAACGGCTACACCTTC
CDR3 protein: CASSLSPQNGYTF

D gene: .
V gene: TRBV6-5
CDR3 length: 14
clone size: .
J gene: TRBJ2-1
CDR3 DNA: TGTGCCAGCAGTTATAGCGGAGGTCCCCGTGAGCAGTTCTTC
CDR3 protein: CASSYSGGPREQFF

D gene: .
V gene: TRBV6-2/TRBV6-3
CDR3 length: 11
clone size: .
J gene: TRBJ2-2
CDR3 DNA: TGTGCCAGCAGTCAGATCGGGGAGCTGTTTTTT
CDR3 protein: CASSQIGELFF

D gene: .
V gene: TRBV28
CDR3 length: 12
clone size: once
J gene: TRBJ1-6
CDR3 DNA: TGTGCCAGCAGAGACTCCACCACACCCCTCCACTTT
CDR3 protein: CASRDSTTPLHF

D gene: TRBD2
V gene: TRBV9
CDR3 length: 15
clone size: .
J gene: TRBJ2-3
CDR3 DNA: TGTGCCAGCAGCGTAGTGGGCGGGGGGGCAGGTACGCAGTATTTT
CDR3 protein: CASSVVGGGAGTQYF

D gene: TRBD1
V gene: TRBV10-3
CDR3 length: 15
clone size: .
J gene: TRBJ1-1
CDR3 DNA: TGTGCCATCAGTGAGTCAGGACAGGGGGGCACTGAAGCTTTCTTT
CDR3 protein: CAISESGQGGTEAFF

D gene: .
V gene: TRBV6-5
CDR3 length: 13
clone size: .
J gene: TRBJ1-2
CDR3 DNA: TGTGCCAGCAACAGAGTAGGGGCCTATGGCTACACCTTC
CDR3 protein: CASNRVGAYGYTF

D gene: TRBD1
V gene: TRBV19
CDR3 length: 16
clone size: .
J gene: TRBJ2-3
CDR3 DNA: TGTGCCAGTAGTATTGGGTGGGGACAGTCCACAGATACGCAGTATTTT
CDR3 protein: CASSIGWGQSTDTQYF

D gene: .
V gene: TRBV4-3
CDR3 length: 15
clone size: .
J gene: TRBJ2-5
CDR3 DNA: TGCGCCAGCAGCCAAGTTGTGGGGGCCCAAGAGACCCAGTACTTC
CDR3 protein: CASSQVVGAQETQYF

D gene: .
V gene: TRBV19
CDR3 length: 15
clone size: .
J gene: TRBJ2-2
CDR3 DNA: TGTGCCAGTAGTATAGGTCGGGTCTTGCCCGGGGAGCTGTTTTTT
CDR3 protein: CASSIGRVLPGELFF

D gene: TRBD1
V gene: TRBV28
CDR3 length: 17
clone size: .
J gene: TRBJ2-4
CDR3 DNA: TGTGCCAGCGGAAAACAGGGGTTTGACCTAGCCAAAAACATTCAGTACTTC
CDR3 protein: CASGKQGFDLAKNIQYF

D gene: .
V gene: TRBV28
CDR3 length: 13
clone size: .
J gene: TRBJ2-1
CDR3 DNA: TGTGCCAGCACCTTCGACAGGTACAATGAGCAGTTCTTC
CDR3 protein: CASTFDRYNEQFF

D gene: TRBD1
V gene: TRBV30
CDR3 length: 15
clone size: .
J gene: TRBJ1-2
CDR3 DNA: TGTGCCTGGAACCCCCCGACCAGGGGGTGGGGTGGCTACACCTTC
CDR3 protein: CAWNPPTRGWGGYTF

D gene: .
V gene: TRBV19
CDR3 length: 16
clone size: .
J gene: TRBJ1-2
CDR3 DNA: TGTGCCAGTAGTATACTTCGAGGGCAGGGAGGCTATGGCTACACCTTC
CDR3 protein: CASSILRGQGGYGYTF

D gene: .
V gene: TRBV3-1/TRBV3-2
CDR3 length: 11
clone size: .
J gene: TRBJ2-5
CDR3 DNA: TGTGCCAGCAGCCCGCTCGGTACCCAGTACTTC
CDR3 protein: CASSPLGTQYF

D gene: TRBD1
V gene: TRBV6-5
CDR3 length: 15
clone size: .
J gene: TRBJ1-1
CDR3 DNA: TGTGCCAGCAGTCCCCCGGGACAGGGGTATACTGAAGCTTTCTTT
CDR3 protein: CASSPPGQGYTEAFF

D gene: TRBD1
V gene: TRBV7-2
CDR3 length: 14
clone size: few
J gene: TRBJ2-7
CDR3 DNA: TGTGCCAGCGCTGGACAGGAGAGCTCCTACGAGCAGTACTTC
CDR3 protein: CASAGQESSYEQYF

D gene: .
V gene: TRBV5-1
CDR3 length: 14
clone size: .
J gene: TRBJ1-5
CDR3 DNA: TGCGCCAGCAGCCTCGACAGTAGCAATCAGCCCCAGCATTTT
CDR3 protein: CASSLDSSNQPQHF

D gene: .
V gene: TRBV3-1/TRBV3-2
CDR3 length: 15
clone size: few
J gene: TRBJ2-7
CDR3 DNA: TGTGCCAGCAGCCAAGACAACAGGGCCCTTTTGGAGCAGTACTTC
CDR3 protein: CASSQDNRALLEQYF

D gene: .
V gene: TRBV5-1
CDR3 length: 14
clone size: few
J gene: TRBJ1-3
CDR3 DNA: TGCGCCAGCAGCCCCGACAGCTCTGGAAACACCATATATTTT
CDR3 protein: CASSPDSSGNTIYF

D gene: TRBD1
V gene: TRBV7-6
CDR3 length: 16
clone size: .
J gene: TRBJ1-4
CDR3 DNA: TGTGCCAGCAGACTAGGACAGGAACGTATGGATGAAAAACTGTTTTTT
CDR3 protein: CASRLGQERMDEKLFF

D gene: .
V gene: TRBV5-1
CDR3 length: 17
clone size: .
J gene: TRBJ2-3
CDR3 DNA: TGCGCCAGCAGCGTGGTAGGGGCGGGGACTAGCACAGATACGCAGTATTTT
CDR3 protein: CASSVVGAGTSTDTQYF

D gene: .
V gene: TRBV6-5
CDR3 length: 13
clone size: .
J gene: TRBJ1-1
CDR3 DNA: TGTGCCAGCAGGGGGGAGGGGGGCACTGAAGCTTTCTTT
CDR3 protein: CASRGEGGTEAFF

D gene: TRBD1
V gene: TRBV29-1
CDR3 length: 13
clone size: .
J gene: TRBJ1-1
CDR3 DNA: TGCAGCGTTTCCGGACAGGGAACCACTGAAGCTTTCTTT
CDR3 protein: CSVSGQGTTEAFF

D gene: TRBD1
V gene: TRBV15
CDR3 length: 15
clone size: .
J gene: TRBJ1-1
CDR3 DNA: TGTGCCACCAGCAGGGGGGACAGGGGGGTCACTGAAGCTTTCTTT
CDR3 protein: CATSRGDRGVTEAFF

D gene: TRBD1
V gene: TRBV5-6
CDR3 length: 16
clone size: .
J gene: TRBJ1-4
CDR3 DNA: TGTGCCAGCACTGGGACAGGTGGAGGCTATAATGAAAAACTGTTTTTT
CDR3 protein: CASTGTGGGYNEKLFF

D gene: TRBD1
V gene: TRBV7-9
CDR3 length: 14
clone size: .
J gene: TRBJ1-2
CDR3 DNA: TGTGCCAGCAGTCACAGGGGAGCTAACTATGGCTACACCTTC
CDR3 protein: CASSHRGANYGYTF

D gene: TRBD1
V gene: TRBV5-1
CDR3 length: 15
clone size: .
J gene: TRBJ1-2
CDR3 DNA: TGCGCCAGCAGGATTTCGGGACAGGGGATCGATGGCTACACCTTC
CDR3 protein: CASRISGQGIDGYTF

D gene: .
V gene: TRBV11-3
CDR3 length: 14
clone size: .
J gene: TRBJ2-3
CDR3 DNA: TGTGCCAGCAGCAGGGGACTTGTCACAGATACGCAGTATTTT
CDR3 protein: CASSRGLVTDTQYF

D gene: .
V gene: TRBV5-1
CDR3 length: 13
clone size: .
J gene: TRBJ2-1
CDR3 DNA: TGCGCCAGCAGCGGGGGGTCCTACAATGAGCAGTTCTTC
CDR3 protein: CASSGGSYNEQFF